This paragraph reports one T cell receptor (beta chain). The assay was immunoSEQ multiplex PCR, and TCRdb's table has in-frame clones only and misses some. The sample consists of 90,000 to 95,000 clones, 90% to 95% of them appearing once. The sample originates from a study of T cell changes during pregnancy in multiple sclerosis. The CDR3 runs to 16 residues. V was pared by 4 bases and J by 1 base, with 2 bases of the junction left unmatched. Germline CDR1 is MDHEN and CDR2 is SYDVKM. The chain recombines TRBV28 with TRBJ2-2, with TRBD1 matching 11 bases. This receptor was identified in a female donor with multiple sclerosis, enrolled in a pregnancy study. Sample: peripheral blood, taken in the first trimester of pregnancy. The CDR3 coding sequence is TGTGCCAGCAGTTCCGGGACAGGGGGGAACACCGGGGAGCTGTTTTTT. Protein product: CASSSGTGGNTGELFF.